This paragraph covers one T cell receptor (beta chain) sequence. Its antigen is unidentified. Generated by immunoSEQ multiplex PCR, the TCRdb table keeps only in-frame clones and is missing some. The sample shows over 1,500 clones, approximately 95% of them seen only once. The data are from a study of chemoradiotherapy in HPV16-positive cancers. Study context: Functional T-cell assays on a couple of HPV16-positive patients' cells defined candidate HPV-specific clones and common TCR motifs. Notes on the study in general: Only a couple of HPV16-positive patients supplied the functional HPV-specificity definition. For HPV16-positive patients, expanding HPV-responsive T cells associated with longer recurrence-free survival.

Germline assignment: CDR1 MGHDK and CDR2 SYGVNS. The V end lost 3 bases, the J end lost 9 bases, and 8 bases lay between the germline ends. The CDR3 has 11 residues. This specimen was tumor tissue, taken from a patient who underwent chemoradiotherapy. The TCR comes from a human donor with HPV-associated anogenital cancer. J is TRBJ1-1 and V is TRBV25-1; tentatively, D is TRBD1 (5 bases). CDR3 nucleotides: TGTGCCAGCAGTGAGGCAGGGAAAGCTTTCTTT. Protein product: CASSEAGKAFF.